Below, one TCR beta chain is given with its context. The sample is drawn from a study of T-cell reconstitution after alpha-beta-depleted transplantation in children. Trimming stripped 9 bases from V and 7 bases from J, with 6 bases between. The germline gives CDR1 KGHDR, CDR2 SFDVKD. The CDR3 contains 10 residues. Molecular barcoding with unique molecular identifiers was used for the TCRbeta library. TCRdb reanalysed the PCR reads using MiXCR and keeps one entry per CDR3 protein. The sample includes a few hundred thousand distinct CDR3 sequences, 10% of them seen just once. This rearrangement joins TRBV24-1 to TRBJ2-1; D is uncertain. The source is a human donor who donated a stem cell graft to a child with acute lymphoblastic leukemia. The sequencing here drew on PBMCs from the stem cell graft donor, taken from the stem cell graft. The CDR3: CATYRNEQFF. DNA for the CDR3: TGTGCCACCTACCGAAATGAGCAGTTCTTC.